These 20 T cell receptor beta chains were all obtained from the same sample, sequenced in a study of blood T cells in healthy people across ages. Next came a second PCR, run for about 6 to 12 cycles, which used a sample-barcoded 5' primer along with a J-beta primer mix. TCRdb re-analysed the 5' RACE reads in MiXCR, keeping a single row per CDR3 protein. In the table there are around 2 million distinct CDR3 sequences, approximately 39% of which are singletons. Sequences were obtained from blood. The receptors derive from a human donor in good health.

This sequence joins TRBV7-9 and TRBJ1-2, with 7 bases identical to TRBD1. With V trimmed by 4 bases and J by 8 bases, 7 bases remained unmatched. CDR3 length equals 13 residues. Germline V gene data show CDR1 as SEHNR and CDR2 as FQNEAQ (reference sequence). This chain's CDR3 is CASSYDREGGYTF. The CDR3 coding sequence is TGTGCCAGCAGCTACGACAGGGAGGGCGGCTACACCTTC.

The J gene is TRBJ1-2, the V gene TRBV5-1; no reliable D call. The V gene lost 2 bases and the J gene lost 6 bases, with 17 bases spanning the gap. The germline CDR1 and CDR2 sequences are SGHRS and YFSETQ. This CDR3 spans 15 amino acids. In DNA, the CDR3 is TGCGCCAGCAGCTTAAGGAGAGGCATTGAGAATGGCTACACCTTC. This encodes CASSLRRGIENGYTF.

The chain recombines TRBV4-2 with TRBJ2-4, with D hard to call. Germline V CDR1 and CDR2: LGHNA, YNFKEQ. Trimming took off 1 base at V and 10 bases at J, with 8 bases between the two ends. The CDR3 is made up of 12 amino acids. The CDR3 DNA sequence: TGTGCCAGCAGCCAAGTAGGGCGGATTCAGTACTTC. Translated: CASSQVGRIQYF.

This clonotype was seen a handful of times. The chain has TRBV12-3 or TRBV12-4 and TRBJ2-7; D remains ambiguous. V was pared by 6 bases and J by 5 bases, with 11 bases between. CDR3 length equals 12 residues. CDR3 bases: TGTGCCAGCAGCCCCGATGAACACGAGCAGTACTTC. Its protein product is CASSPDEHEQYF.

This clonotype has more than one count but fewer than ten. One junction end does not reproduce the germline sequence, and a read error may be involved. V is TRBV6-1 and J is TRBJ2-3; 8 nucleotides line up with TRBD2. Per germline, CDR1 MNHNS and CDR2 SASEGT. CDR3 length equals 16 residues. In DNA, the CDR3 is TGTGCCGGCAGTGAAATTAGCGGGGTTCCCCCAGATACGCAGTATTTT. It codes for CAGSEISGVPPDTQYF.

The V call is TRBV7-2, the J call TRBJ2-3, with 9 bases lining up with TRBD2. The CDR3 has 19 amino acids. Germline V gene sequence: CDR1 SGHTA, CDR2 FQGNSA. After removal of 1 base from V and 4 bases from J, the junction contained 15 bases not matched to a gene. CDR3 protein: CASSLVAGGSSGAPDTQYF. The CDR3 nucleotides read TGTGCCAGCAGCTTAGTAGCCGGTGGGTCTAGCGGGGCCCCAGATACGCAGTATTTT. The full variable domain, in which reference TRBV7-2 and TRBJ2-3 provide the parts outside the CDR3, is GAGVSQSPSNKVTEKGKDVELRCDPISGHTALYWYRQSLGQGLEFLIYFQGNSAPDKSGLPSDRFSAERTGGSVSTLTIQRTQQEDSAVYLCASSLVAGGSSGAPDTQYFGPGTRLTVL.

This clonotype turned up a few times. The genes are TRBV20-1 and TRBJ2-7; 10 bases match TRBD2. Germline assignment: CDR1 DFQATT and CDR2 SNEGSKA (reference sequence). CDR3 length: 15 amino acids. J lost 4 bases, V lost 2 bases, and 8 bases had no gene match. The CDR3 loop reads CSARHSGGLLYEQYF. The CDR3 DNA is TGCAGTGCTAGACATAGCGGGGGGCTTTTATACGAGCAGTACTTC.

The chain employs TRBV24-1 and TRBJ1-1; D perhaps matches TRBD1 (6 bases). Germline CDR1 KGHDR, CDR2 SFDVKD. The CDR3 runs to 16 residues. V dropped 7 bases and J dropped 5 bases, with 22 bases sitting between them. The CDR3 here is CATRQRGGFKGTEAFF. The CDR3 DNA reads TGTGCCACCAGGCAGAGAGGGGGATTCAAGGGGACTGAAGCTTTCTTT.

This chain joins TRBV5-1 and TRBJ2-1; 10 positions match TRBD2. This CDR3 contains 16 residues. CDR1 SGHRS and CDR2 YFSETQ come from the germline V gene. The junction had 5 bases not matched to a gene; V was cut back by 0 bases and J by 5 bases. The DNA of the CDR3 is TGCGCCAGCAGCTTGGTGAGCGGGGGGGCCGACAATGAGCAGTTCTTC. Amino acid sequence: CASSLVSGGADNEQFF.

The CDR3 here is CASSYGLLAGETQYF. The CDR3 DNA follows: TGTGCCAGCAGTTACGGGCTTCTAGCGGGGGAGACCCAGTACTTC. The J gene is TRBJ2-5, the V gene TRBV6-2 or TRBV6-3; 9 bases match TRBD2. Germline V gene data show CDR1 as MNHEY and CDR2 as SVGEGT. This CDR3 contains 15 residues. With 2 bases clipped from V and 5 bases from J, the junction kept 6 bases outside the gene matches.

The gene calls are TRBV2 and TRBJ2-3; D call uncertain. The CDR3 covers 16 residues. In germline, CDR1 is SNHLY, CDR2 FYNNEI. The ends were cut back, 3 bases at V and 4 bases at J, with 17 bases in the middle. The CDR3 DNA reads TGTGCCAGCAGTGACCTTTCACGCTATACGGCAGATACGCAGTATTTT. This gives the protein CASSDLSRYTADTQYF.

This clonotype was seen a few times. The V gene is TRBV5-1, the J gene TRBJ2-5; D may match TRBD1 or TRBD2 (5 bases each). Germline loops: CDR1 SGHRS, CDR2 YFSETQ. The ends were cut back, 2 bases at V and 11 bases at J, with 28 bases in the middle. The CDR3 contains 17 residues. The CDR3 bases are TGCGCCAGCAGCTTCATCGGAATGCGAGGGGTCTACAATGAGCAGTACTTC. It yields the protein CASSFIGMRGVYNEQYF.

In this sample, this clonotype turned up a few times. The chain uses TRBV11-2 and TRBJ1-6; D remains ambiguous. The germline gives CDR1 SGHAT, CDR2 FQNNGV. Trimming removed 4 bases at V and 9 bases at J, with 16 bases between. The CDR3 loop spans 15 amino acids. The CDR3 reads CASSYTGKGTSPLHF. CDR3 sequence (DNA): TGTGCCAGCAGCTACACCGGGAAAGGCACTTCACCCCTCCACTTT.

CDR3 sequence (DNA): TGTGCCAGCAGCGTAGATCGTATCGGGACAGATCTGTATGGCTACACCTTC. Residues: CASSVDRIGTDLYGYTF. V gene TRBV9 combines with J gene TRBJ1-2, with 7 bases identical to TRBD1. The germline CDR1 and CDR2 sequences are SGDLS and YYNGEE. The CDR3 loop spans 17 amino acids. V gave up 0 bases and J gave up 5 bases; unmatched junction bases: 13.

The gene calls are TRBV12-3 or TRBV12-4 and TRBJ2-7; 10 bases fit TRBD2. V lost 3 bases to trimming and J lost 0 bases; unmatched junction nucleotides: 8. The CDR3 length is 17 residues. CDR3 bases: TGTGCCAGCAGTTTTATTAGTAGCGGGGGGCCCTCCTACGAGCAGTACTTC. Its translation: CASSFISSGGPSYEQYF.

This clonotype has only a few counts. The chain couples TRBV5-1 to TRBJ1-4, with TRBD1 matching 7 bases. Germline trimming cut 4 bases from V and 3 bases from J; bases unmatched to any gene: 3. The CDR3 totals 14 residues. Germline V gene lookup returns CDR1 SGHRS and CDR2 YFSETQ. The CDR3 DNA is TGCGCCAGCAGCCTGGGACAGCCTAATGAAAAACTGTTTTTT. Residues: CASSLGQPNEKLFF.

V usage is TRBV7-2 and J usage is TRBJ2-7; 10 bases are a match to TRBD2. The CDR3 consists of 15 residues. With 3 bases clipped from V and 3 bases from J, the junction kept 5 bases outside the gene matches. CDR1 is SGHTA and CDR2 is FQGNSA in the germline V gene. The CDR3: CASSFEERGGYEQYF. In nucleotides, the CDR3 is TGTGCCAGCAGCTTCGAGGAGCGGGGGGGCTACGAGCAGTACTTC.

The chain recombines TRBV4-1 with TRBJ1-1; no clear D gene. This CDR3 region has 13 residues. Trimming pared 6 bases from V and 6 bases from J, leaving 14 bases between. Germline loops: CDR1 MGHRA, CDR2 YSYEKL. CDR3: CASSCGASAEAFF. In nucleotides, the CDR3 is TGCGCCAGCAGTTGTGGAGCGAGTGCTGAAGCTTTCTTT.

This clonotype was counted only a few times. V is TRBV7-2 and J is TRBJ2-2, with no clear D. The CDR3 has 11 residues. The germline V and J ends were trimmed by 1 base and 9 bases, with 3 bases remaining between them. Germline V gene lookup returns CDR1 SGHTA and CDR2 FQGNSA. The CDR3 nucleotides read TGTGCCAGCAGCTTAGTAAGGGAGCTGTTTTTT. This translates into CASSLVRELFF.

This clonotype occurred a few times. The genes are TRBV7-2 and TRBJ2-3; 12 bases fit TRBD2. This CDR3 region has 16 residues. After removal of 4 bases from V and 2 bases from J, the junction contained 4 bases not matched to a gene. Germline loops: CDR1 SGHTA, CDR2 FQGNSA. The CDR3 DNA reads TGTGCCAGCAGCTCTCGGACTAGCGGGGCCACAGATACGCAGTATTTT. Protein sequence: CASSSRTSGATDTQYF.